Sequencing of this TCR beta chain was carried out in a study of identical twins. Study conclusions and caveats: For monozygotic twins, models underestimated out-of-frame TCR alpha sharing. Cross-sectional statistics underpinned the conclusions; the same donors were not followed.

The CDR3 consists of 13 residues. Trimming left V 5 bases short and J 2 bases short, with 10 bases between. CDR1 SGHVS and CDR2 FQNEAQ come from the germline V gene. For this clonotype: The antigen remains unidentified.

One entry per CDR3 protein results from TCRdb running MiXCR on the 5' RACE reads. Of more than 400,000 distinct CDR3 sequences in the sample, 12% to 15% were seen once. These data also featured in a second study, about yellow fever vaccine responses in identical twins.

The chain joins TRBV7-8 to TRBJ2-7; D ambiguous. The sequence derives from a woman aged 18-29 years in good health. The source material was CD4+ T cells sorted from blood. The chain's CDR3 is CASSGDYPYEQYF. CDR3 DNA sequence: TGTGCCAGCAGCGGGGATTATCCCTACGAGCAGTACTTC.